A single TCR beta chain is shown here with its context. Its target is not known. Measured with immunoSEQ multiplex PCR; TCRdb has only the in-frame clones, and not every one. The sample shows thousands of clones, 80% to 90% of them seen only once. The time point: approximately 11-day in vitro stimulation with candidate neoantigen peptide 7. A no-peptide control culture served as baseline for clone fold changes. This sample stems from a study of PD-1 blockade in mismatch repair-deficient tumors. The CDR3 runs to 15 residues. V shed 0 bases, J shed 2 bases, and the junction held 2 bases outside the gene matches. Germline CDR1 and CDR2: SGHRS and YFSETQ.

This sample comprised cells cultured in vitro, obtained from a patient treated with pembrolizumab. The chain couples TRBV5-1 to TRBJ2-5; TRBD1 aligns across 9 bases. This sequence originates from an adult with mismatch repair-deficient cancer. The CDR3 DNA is TGCGCCAGCAGCTTGGCGGGGACAGGGCAAGAGACCCAGTACTTC. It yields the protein CASSLAGTGQETQYF.